This T cell receptor beta chain originates from a study of tumor and adjacent non-tumor tissue in lung cancer. Across the study: Aged about 31 to 80 years, patients included nine to eleven men and a few women with stage I to III disease. Samples averaged around 4 million productive TCRbeta reads each.

Germline V gene data show CDR1 as SGHAT and CDR2 as FQNNGV. The CDR3 loop spans 15 amino acids. About this clonotype itself: Its matching antigen is unknown. At one of its ends the junction is not consistent with the germline gene, which may arise from a read error.

Study conclusions and caveats: Normal lung showed higher cumulative top 100 clone frequency than tumor. Significantly higher TCR diversity was found in tumor than normal lung.

This sample's RNA came from whole unsorted tissue. A modified ARM-PCR protocol with three rounds of nested PCR amplified TCRbeta. In TCRdb, the multiplex PCR reads were re-called with MiXCR into one record per CDR3 protein. The table lists approximately 79,000 distinct CDR3 sequences, around 77% of them singletons. The J gene is TRBJ2-1, the V gene TRBV11-2; tentative D call: TRBD1 (5 bases). This sequence was found in a woman aged 40 to 50 with non-small cell lung cancer. Input material: lung tumor tissue. The CDR3 nucleotides are TGTGCCAACAGCTCACAGTGGGGCTCCTATAATGAGCAGTTCTTC. Protein product: CANSSQWGSYNEQFF.